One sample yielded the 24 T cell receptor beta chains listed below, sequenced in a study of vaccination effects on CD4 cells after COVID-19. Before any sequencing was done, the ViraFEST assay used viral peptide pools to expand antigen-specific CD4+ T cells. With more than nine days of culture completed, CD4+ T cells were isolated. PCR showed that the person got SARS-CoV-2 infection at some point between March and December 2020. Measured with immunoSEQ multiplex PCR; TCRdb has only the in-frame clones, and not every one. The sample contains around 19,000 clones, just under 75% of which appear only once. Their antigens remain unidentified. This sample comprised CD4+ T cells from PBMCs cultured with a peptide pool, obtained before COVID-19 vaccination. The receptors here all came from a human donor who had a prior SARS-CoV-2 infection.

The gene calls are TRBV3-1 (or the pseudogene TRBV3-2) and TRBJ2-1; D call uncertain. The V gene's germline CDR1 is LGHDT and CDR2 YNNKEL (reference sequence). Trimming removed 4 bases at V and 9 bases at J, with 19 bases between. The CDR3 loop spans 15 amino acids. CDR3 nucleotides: TGTGCCAGCAGCCTTCTTGGTCCGTGGACCCCTGAGCAGTTCTTC. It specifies CASSLLGPWTPEQFF.

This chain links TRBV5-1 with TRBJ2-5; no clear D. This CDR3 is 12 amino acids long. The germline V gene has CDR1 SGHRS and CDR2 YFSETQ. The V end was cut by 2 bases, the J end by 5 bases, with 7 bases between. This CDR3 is CASSLGRETQYF. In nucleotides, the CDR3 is TGCGCCAGCAGCTTAGGACGCGAGACCCAGTACTTC.

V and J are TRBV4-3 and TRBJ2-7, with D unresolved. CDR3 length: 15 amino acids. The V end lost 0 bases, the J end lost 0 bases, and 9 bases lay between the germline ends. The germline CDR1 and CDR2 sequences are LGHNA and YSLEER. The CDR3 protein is CASSQDLTPSYEQYF. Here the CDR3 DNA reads TGCGCCAGCAGCCAAGATCTTACCCCCTCCTACGAGCAGTACTTC.

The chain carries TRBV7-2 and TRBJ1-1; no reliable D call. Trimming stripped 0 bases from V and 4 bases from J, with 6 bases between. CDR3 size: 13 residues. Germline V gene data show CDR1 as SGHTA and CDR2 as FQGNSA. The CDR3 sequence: CASSLAGFTEAFF. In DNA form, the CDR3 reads TGTGCCAGCAGCTTAGCAGGGTTCACTGAAGCTTTCTTT.

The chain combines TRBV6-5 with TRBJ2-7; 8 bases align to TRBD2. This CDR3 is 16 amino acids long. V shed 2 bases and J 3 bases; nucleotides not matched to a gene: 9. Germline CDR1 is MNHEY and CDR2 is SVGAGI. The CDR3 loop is CASSYAFAGGFYEQYF. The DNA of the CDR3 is TGTGCCAGCAGTTACGCTTTCGCGGGAGGATTCTACGAGCAGTACTTC.

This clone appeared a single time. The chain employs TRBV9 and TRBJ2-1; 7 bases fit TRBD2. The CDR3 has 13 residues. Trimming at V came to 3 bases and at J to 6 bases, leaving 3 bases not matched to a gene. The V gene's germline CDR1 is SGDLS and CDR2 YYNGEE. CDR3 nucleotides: TGTGCCAGCAGCGCCCTAGCGGCCAATGAGCAGTTCTTC. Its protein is CASSALAANEQFF.

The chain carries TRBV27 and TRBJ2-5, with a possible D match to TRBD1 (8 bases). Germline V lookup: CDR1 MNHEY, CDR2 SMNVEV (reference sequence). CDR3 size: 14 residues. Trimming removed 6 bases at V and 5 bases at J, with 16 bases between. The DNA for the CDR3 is TGTGCCAGCAGCCTCGGACAGGGAGGGGAGACCCAGTACTTC. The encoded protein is CASSLGQGGETQYF.

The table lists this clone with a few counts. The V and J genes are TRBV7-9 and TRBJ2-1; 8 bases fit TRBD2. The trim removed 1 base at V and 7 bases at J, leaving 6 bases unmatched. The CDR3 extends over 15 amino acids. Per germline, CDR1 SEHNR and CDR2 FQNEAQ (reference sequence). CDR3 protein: CASSLDGGVSNEQFF. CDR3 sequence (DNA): TGTGCCAGCAGCTTAGACGGGGGGGTCTCTAATGAGCAGTTCTTC.

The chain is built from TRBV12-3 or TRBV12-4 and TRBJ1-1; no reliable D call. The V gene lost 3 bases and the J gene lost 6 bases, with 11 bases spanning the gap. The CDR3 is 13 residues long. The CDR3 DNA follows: TGTGCCAGCAGTTTCGGGTTTGGGTCTGAAGCTTTCTTT. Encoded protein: CASSFGFGSEAFF.

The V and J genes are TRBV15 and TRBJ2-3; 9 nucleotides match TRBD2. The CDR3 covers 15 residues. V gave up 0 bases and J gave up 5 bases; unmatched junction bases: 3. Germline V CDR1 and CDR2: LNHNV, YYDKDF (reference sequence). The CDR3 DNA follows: TGTGCCACCAGCAGAGATTTAGCGGGGGAAGATACGCAGTATTTT. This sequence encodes CATSRDLAGEDTQYF.

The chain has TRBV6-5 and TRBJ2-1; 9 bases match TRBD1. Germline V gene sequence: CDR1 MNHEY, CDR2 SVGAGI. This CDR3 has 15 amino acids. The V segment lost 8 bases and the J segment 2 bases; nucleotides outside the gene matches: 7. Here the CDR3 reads CASEKGQGPYNEQFF. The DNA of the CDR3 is TGTGCCAGCGAGAAAGGACAGGGGCCCTACAATGAGCAGTTCTTC.

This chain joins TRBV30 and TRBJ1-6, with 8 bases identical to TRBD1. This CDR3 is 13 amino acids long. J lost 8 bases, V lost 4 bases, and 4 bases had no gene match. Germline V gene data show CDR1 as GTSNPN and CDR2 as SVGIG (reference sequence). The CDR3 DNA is TGTGCCTGGAAACTGGACAGGGATTCACCCCTCCACTTT. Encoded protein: CAWKLDRDSPLHF.

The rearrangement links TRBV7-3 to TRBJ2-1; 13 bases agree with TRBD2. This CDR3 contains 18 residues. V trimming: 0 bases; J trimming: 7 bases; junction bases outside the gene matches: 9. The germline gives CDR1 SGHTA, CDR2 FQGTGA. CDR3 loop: CASSLTLGLAGVGNEQFF. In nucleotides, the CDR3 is TGTGCCAGCAGCTTAACGTTAGGACTAGCGGGAGTGGGTAATGAGCAGTTCTTC. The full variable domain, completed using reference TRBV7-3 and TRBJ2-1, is GAGVSQTPSNKVTEKGKYVELRCDPISGHTALYWYRQSLGQGPEFLIYFQGTGAADDSGLPNDRFFAVRPEGSVSTLKIQRTERGDSAVYLCASSLTLGLAGVGNEQFFGPGTRLTVL.

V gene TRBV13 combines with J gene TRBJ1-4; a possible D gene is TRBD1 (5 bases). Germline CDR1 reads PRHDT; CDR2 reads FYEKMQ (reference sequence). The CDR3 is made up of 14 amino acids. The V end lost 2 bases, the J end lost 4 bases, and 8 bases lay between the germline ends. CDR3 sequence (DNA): TGTGCCAGCAGCTTACAGGGTTTTAATGAAAAACTGTTTTTT. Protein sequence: CASSLQGFNEKLFF.

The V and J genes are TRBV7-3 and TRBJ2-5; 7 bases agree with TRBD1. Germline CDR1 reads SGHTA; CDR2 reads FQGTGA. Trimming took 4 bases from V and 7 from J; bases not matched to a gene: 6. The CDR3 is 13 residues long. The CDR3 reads CASSSDRAGTQYF. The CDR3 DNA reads TGTGCCAGCAGCTCTGACAGGGCCGGGACCCAGTACTTC. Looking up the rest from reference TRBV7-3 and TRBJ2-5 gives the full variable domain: GAGVSQTPSNKVTEKGKYVELRCDPISGHTALYWYRQSLGQGPEFLIYFQGTGAADDSGLPNDRFFAVRPEGSVSTLKIQRTERGDSAVYLCASSSDRAGTQYFGPGTRLLVL.

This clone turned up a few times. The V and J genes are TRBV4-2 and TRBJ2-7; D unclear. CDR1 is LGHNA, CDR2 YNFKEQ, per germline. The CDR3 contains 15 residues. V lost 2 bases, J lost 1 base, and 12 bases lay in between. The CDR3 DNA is TGTGCCAGCAGCCAACAGGCAGGAAAGTCCTACGAGCAGTACTTC. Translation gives CASSQQAGKSYEQYF.

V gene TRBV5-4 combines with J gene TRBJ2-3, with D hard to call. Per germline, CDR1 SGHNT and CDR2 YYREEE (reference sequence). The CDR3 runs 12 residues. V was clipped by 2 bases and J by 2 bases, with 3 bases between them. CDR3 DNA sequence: TGTGCCAGCAGCTTTTTCACAGATACGCAGTATTTT. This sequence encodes CASSFFTDTQYF.

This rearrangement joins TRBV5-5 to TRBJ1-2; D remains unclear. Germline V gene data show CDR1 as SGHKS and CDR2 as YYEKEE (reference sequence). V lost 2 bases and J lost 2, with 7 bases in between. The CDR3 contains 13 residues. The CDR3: CASSLGPNYGYTF. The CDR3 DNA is TGTGCCAGCAGCTTAGGGCCGAACTATGGCTACACCTTC.

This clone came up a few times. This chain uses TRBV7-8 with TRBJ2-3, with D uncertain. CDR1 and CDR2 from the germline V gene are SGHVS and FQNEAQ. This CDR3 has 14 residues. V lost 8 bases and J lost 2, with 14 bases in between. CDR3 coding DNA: TGTGCCAGCTCCGATCAAGGCTTCACAGATACGCAGTATTTT. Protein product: CASSDQGFTDTQYF.

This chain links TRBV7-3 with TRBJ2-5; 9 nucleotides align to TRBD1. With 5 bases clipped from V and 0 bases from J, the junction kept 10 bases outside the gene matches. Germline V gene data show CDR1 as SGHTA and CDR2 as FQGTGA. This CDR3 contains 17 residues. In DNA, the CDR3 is TGTGCCAGCAGCCCGGGACAGGGAATCACTTACCAAGAGACCCAGTACTTC. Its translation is CASSPGQGITYQETQYF.

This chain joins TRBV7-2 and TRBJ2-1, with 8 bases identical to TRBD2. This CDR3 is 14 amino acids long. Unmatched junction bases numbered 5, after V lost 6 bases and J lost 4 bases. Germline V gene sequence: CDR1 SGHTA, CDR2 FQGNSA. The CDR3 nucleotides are TGTGCCAGCAGTACGGGGGGGCAATACAATGAGCAGTTCTTC. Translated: CASSTGGQYNEQFF.

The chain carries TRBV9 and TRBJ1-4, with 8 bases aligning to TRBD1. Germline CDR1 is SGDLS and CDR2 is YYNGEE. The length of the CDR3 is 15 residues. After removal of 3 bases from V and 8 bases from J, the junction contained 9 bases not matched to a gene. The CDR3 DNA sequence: TGTGCCAGCAGCGAAATTCAGGGGGCGTCGGAAAAACTGTTTTTT. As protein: CASSEIQGASEKLFF.

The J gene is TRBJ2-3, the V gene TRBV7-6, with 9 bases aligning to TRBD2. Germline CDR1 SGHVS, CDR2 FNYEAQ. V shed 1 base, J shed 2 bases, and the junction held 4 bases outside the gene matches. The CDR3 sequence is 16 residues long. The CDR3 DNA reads TGTGCCAGCAGCTTAGTCCTAGCGGGACACACAGATACGCAGTATTTT. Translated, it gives CASSLVLAGHTDTQYF.

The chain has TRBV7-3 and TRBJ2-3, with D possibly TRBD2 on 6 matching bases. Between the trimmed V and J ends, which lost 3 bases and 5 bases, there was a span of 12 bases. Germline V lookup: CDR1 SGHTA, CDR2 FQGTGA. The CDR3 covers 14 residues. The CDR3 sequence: CASSLGSGGDTQYF. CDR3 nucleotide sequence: TGTGCCAGCAGCTTGGGTTCCGGGGGAGATACGCAGTATTTT.